The 32 T cell receptor beta chains reported below all come from one sample, sequenced in a study of T cell repertoires in cytomegalovirus infection. A single record per CDR3 protein comes from TCRdb applying MiXCR to the reads. The sample has approximately 110,000 distinct CDR3 sequences, about 33% seen once. Which antigens these TCRs recognize remains unknown. The specimen comprised CD8+ T cells from cultured PBMCs, sampled from culture after CMV antigen stimulation. These receptors were obtained from a human donor in good health (CMV status not recorded). Some clones in this sample may be carry-over from other donors' samples.

This CDR3 is CASSSVMGQLRVNTEAFF. CDR3 nucleotides: TGTGCCAGCAGCTCAGTAATGGGCCAACTGCGGGTGAACACTGAAGCTTTCTTT. The chain joins TRBV7-8 to TRBJ1-1; D is ambiguous. The germline V gene has CDR1 SGHVS and CDR2 FQNEAQ. This CDR3 region has 18 residues. V was shortened by 4 bases and J by 0 bases, with 21 bases between the two germline ends.

This clonotype came up a few times. This chain connects TRBV12-3 or TRBV12-4 to TRBJ2-3; possibly TRBD2 for D (6 bases). The CDR3 length is 17 residues. Trimming cost V 3 bases and J 2 bases, with 18 bases left between them. CDR3 DNA: TGTGCCAGCAGTTTTCCAGGAGCGGCGGACTACACAGATACGCAGTATTTT. It yields the protein CASSFPGAADYTDTQYF.

This chain links TRBV7-8 with TRBJ1-3; perhaps TRBD1 as D (6 bases). The V end lost 4 bases, the J end lost 8 bases, and 21 bases lay between the germline ends. This CDR3 is built from 16 residues. Germline CDR1 and CDR2: SGHVS and FQNEAQ. CDR3 nucleotides: TGTGCCAGCAGCTCCCAAGACAGGCCCACTTATGACACCATATATTTT. Protein sequence: CASSSQDRPTYDTIYF. Drawing the rest from reference TRBV7-8 and TRBJ1-3, the complete variable domain is GAGVSQSPRYKVAKRGQDVALRCDPISGHVSLFWYQQALGQGPEFLTYFQNEAQLDKSGLPSDRFFAERPEGSVSTLKIQRTQQEDSAVYLCASSSQDRPTYDTIYFGEGSWLTVV.

The J gene is TRBJ2-1, the V gene TRBV24-1; D remains unclear. The length of the CDR3 is 13 residues. The V and J ends lost 4 bases and 8 bases respectively, with 11 bases between them. CDR1 and CDR2 (germline): KGHDR, SFDVKD. In DNA form, the CDR3 reads TGTGCCACCAGTGACATAATGTGGTATGAGCAGTTCTTC. It yields the protein CATSDIMWYEQFF.

This chain links TRBV20-1 with TRBJ2-1; D is undetermined. Germline-derived CDR1 and CDR2 are DFQATT and SNEGSKA (reference sequence). CDR3 length equals 13 residues. The V end was cut by 3 bases, the J end by 1 base, with 7 bases between. The CDR3 protein is CSASAPSYNEQFF. The CDR3, as DNA: TGCAGTGCTAGCGCTCCATCCTACAATGAGCAGTTCTTC.

The table lists this clonotype with a few counts. The rearrangement links TRBV20-1 to TRBJ2-5, with 9 bases lining up with TRBD1. With V trimmed by 5 bases and J by 5 bases, 18 bases remained unmatched. CDR1 and CDR2 (germline): DFQATT, SNEGSKA (reference sequence). This CDR3 is 17 amino acids long. The CDR3 sequence is CSAVHAPEDRGIETQYF. For the CDR3, the DNA is TGCAGTGCTGTACATGCTCCCGAGGACAGGGGAATTGAGACCCAGTACTTC.

At least ten counts were recorded for this clonotype. V gene TRBV12-3 or TRBV12-4 combines with J gene TRBJ2-7, with 7 bases identical to TRBD1. CDR3 size: 16 residues. J lost 3 bases, V lost 8 bases, and 16 bases had no gene match. The CDR3 spells CASSDHTGVGGYEQYF. For the CDR3, the DNA is TGTGCCAGCTCGGATCATACAGGGGTCGGCGGCTACGAGCAGTACTTC.

V gene TRBV18 combines with J gene TRBJ1-3; D unresolved. Germline values: CDR1 KGHSH, CDR2 LQKENI. V dropped 2 bases and J dropped 6 bases, with 8 bases sitting between them. The CDR3 length is 13 residues. CDR3 coding DNA: TGTGCCAGCTCACCAGTTCTGGAAAACACCATATATTTT. Protein sequence: CASSPVLENTIYF.

This chain links TRBV20-1 with TRBJ2-7, with a tentative D call TRBD1 (6 bases). This CDR3 is built from 13 residues. Germline V gene lookup returns CDR1 DFQATT and CDR2 SNEGSKA (reference sequence). V was cut by 6 bases and J by 2 bases, with 14 bases left in between. The CDR3 DNA reads as TGCAGTGCCAGCACGGGACATCCCTACGAGCAGTACTTC. This codes for CSASTGHPYEQYF.

This clonotype was observed a handful of times. The J gene is TRBJ1-2, the V gene TRBV6-6; D is possibly TRBD1 (6 bases). The germline gives CDR1 MNHNY, CDR2 SVGAGI (reference sequence). V lost 6 bases and J 3 bases, leaving 11 bases between the germline ends. The CDR3 covers 13 residues. The CDR3 here is CASSTGFDYGYTF. CDR3 bases: TGTGCCAGCAGCACAGGGTTTGACTATGGCTACACCTTC.

This clonotype was counted a few times. The chain carries TRBV10-3 and TRBJ2-7; a weak D match, TRBD1 (6 bases). CDR1 and CDR2 (germline): ENHRY, SYGVKD. The V gene lost 10 bases and the J gene lost 3 bases, with 16 bases spanning the gap. This CDR3 comprises 13 residues. The CDR3 DNA follows: TGTGCCACGCTCCGGGACACAAACTACGAGCAGTACTTC. Encoded protein: CATLRDTNYEQYF.

The sample holds many counts of this clonotype. The J gene is TRBJ2-7, the V gene TRBV7-2, with D tentatively TRBD2 (5 bases). Germline V gives CDR1 SGHTA, CDR2 FQGNSA. The length of the CDR3 is 14 residues. Trimming removed 5 bases from V and 2 bases from J, with 13 bases in between. This CDR3 reads CASSPGLGAYEQYF. DNA of the CDR3: TGTGCCAGCAGCCCAGGACTCGGAGCCTACGAGCAGTACTTC.

The J gene is TRBJ2-7, the V gene TRBV13; 9 bases are a match to TRBD2. The V gene's germline CDR1 is PRHDT and CDR2 FYEKMQ (reference sequence). CDR3 length equals 15 residues. V shed 5 bases and J 3 bases; nucleotides not matched to a gene: 8. The CDR3 DNA reads TGTGCCAGCAGCCTAAGACTAGCGGCTGACTACGAGCAGTACTTC. It yields the protein CASSLRLAADYEQYF.

In this sample, this clonotype turned up many times. The CDR3 reads CASSRQVYEQDTQYF. In DNA, the CDR3 is TGTGCCAGCAGTCGACAGGTTTATGAGCAGGATACGCAGTATTTT. The chain carries TRBV7-9 and TRBJ2-3; D possibly corresponds to TRBD1 (6 bases). Trimming left V 6 bases short and J 6 bases short, with 19 bases between. The CDR3 sequence is 15 residues long. Looked up from germline, CDR1 is SEHNR and CDR2 is FQNEAQ (reference sequence).

This chain connects TRBV27 to TRBJ2-2; no reliable D call. CDR1 is MNHEY and CDR2 is SMNVEV in the germline V gene (reference sequence). V lost 2 bases to trimming and J lost 6 bases, with 4 bases between them. The CDR3 contains 12 residues. The CDR3 DNA is TGTGCCAGCAGTTTAGTCGCCGGGGAGCTGTTTTTT. Residues: CASSLVAGELFF.

The CDR3 DNA sequence: TGTGCCAGCAGCTTCTTGGGAGACTCACTCAATGAGCAGTTCTTC. Its translation is CASSFLGDSLNEQFF. V is TRBV7-2 and J is TRBJ2-1; maybe TRBD2 (5 bases). This CDR3 comprises 15 residues. Between the trimmed V and J ends, which lost 3 bases and 6 bases, there was a span of 15 bases. Germline CDR1 reads SGHTA; CDR2 reads FQGNSA.

Only a few counts were recorded for this clonotype. The CDR3 protein is CASSLPGGTENTGELFF. CDR3 DNA sequence: TGTGCCAGCAGCCTACCAGGAGGGACTGAGAACACCGGGGAGCTGTTTTTT. The chain employs TRBV4-2 and TRBJ2-2, with a weak D call TRBD2 (6 bases). This CDR3 has 17 residues. Germline loops: CDR1 LGHNA, CDR2 YNFKEQ. Trimming pared 4 bases from V and 1 base from J, leaving 16 bases between.

This clonotype has only a few counts. The rearrangement joins TRBV10-3 to TRBJ2-7; the D call may be TRBD1 or TRBD2 (5 bases each). CDR3 length equals 15 residues. CDR1 and CDR2 (germline): ENHRY, SYGVKD. V gave up 0 bases and J gave up 2 bases, with 11 bases separating them. In DNA form, the CDR3 reads TGTGCCATCAGTGAGTCGGGGGAGAACCCCTACGAGCAGTACTTC. This codes for CAISESGENPYEQYF.

This clonotype was seen more than once but under ten times. CDR3 in amino acids: CASGYDSNQPQHF. As DNA, the CDR3 is TGTGCTAGTGGATATGATAGCAATCAGCCCCAGCATTTT. The gene calls are TRBV12-5 and TRBJ1-5; the D is unclear. Trimming removed 6 bases from V and 0 bases from J, with 6 bases in between. Germline CDR1 and CDR2: LGHNT and FRNRAP. The CDR3 extends over 13 amino acids.

This clonotype is classed as medium-sized (0.01 to 0.1%). The chain links TRBV7-8 to TRBJ2-1; the D gene is possibly TRBD2 (5 bases). Trimming cost V 4 bases and J 4 bases, with 14 bases left between them. The CDR3 sequence is 15 residues long. CDR1 is SGHVS, CDR2 FQNEAQ, per germline. The CDR3: CASSSRRGGYNEQFF. DNA for the CDR3: TGTGCCAGCAGCTCCCGACGCGGAGGATACAATGAGCAGTTCTTC.

This clonotype came up a few times. The CDR3 coding sequence is TGTGCCAGCAGTACACGGGACAGGGGGCGAGCGGGGGGACGGTATGAGCAGTTCTTC. Translating it yields CASSTRDRGRAGGRYEQFF. V usage is TRBV12-3 or TRBV12-4 and J usage is TRBJ2-1, with 12 bases fitting TRBD1. V lost 5 bases and J lost 8; bases outside the gene matches: 19. CDR3 length equals 19 residues.

This chain links TRBV12-3 or TRBV12-4 with TRBJ1-5; TRBD1 is a possible D gene (6 bases). The CDR3 loop spans 14 amino acids. Trimming took off 2 bases at V and 7 bases at J, with 12 bases between the two ends. In DNA form, the CDR3 reads TGTGCCAGCAGTTTATACAGGGCGGACCAGCCCCAGCATTTT. Protein sequence: CASSLYRADQPQHF.

As regards this clonotype: Compared with germline, one end of the junction differs, possibly owing to a read error. The rearrangement uses TRBV5-4 and TRBJ1-3, with TRBD1 identical over 10 bases. Germline V lookup: CDR1 SGHNT, CDR2 YYREEE (reference sequence). The CDR3 is 14 amino acids. The CDR3 loop is CATQDRGYGDTIYF. The CDR3 bases are TGTGCCACCCAGGACAGGGGGTATGGAGACACCATATATTTT.

The rearrangement links TRBV28 to TRBJ1-1; TRBD1 matches at 8 bases. The CDR3 spans 15 residues. From germline, CDR1 is MDHEN and CDR2 SYDVKM. V lost 8 bases to trimming and J lost 3 bases; unmatched junction nucleotides: 11. The CDR3 spells CASGLDRGLDTEAFF. CDR3 DNA: TGTGCCAGCGGCCTCGACAGGGGATTGGACACTGAAGCTTTCTTT.

Only a few counts were recorded for this clonotype. This rearrangement joins TRBV7-6 to TRBJ2-5, with 7 bases fitting TRBD1. Trimming cost V 1 base and J 5 bases; bases outside gene matches: 4. The CDR3 extends over 14 amino acids. Germline V gives CDR1 SGHVS, CDR2 FNYEAQ. The CDR3 nucleotides read TGTGCCAGCAGCTTAGGAGGGGGCGGCGAGACCCAGTACTTC. Translation: CASSLGGGGETQYF. Full variable domain (remainder filled in from reference TRBV7-6 and TRBJ2-5): GAGVSQSPRYKVTKRGQDVALRCDPISGHVSLYWYRQALGQGPEFLTYFNYEAQQDKSGLPNDRFSAERPEGSISTLTIQRTEQRDSAMYRCASSLGGGGETQYFGPGTRLLVL.

This clonotype occurred a few times. The V call is TRBV7-6, the J call TRBJ2-3; either TRBD1 or TRBD2 may supply D (5 bases each). Deletions cut 1 base from V and 3 bases from J, with 17 bases between. CDR3 length: 17 residues. CDR1 is SGHVS, CDR2 FNYEAQ, per germline. CDR3 bases: TGTGCCAGCAGCTTAGAACTTGGGACGTCCAAAACAGATACGCAGTATTTT. Translation gives CASSLELGTSKTDTQYF. Full variable domain (missing parts from reference TRBV7-6 and TRBJ2-3): GAGVSQSPRYKVTKRGQDVALRCDPISGHVSLYWYRQALGQGPEFLTYFNYEAQQDKSGLPNDRFSAERPEGSISTLTIQRTEQRDSAMYRCASSLELGTSKTDTQYFGPGTRLTVL.

This clonotype was detected ten times or more. This chain connects TRBV5-8 to TRBJ1-2; no clear D gene. The CDR3 has 12 amino acids. V lost 0 bases and J 5 bases, leaving 5 bases between the germline ends. Germline values: CDR1 SGHTS, CDR2 YDEGEE. CDR3 nucleotide sequence: TGTGCCAGCAGCTTGGTGGGATATGGCTACACCTTC. It yields the protein CASSLVGYGYTF.

This clonotype was seen only a few times. The chain combines TRBV27 with TRBJ2-1, with 7 positions matching TRBD1. Germline-derived CDR1 and CDR2 are MNHEY and SMNVEV (reference sequence). The CDR3 covers 15 residues. The junction had 5 bases not matched to a gene; V was cut back by 2 bases and J by 4 bases. As DNA, the CDR3 is TGTGCCAGCAGTTTAGCTTCCAGGGGGTACAATGAGCAGTTCTTC. It encodes CASSLASRGYNEQFF.

The rearrangement links TRBV13 to TRBJ1-1; D call uncertain. CDR1 is PRHDT, CDR2 FYEKMQ, per germline (reference sequence). The V end was cut by 7 bases, the J end by 4 bases, with 13 bases between. This CDR3 has 13 residues. As DNA, the CDR3 is TGTGCCAGCAATCAGGCTAGGGTCACTGAAGCTTTCTTT. This translates into CASNQARVTEAFF. Together with reference TRBV13 and TRBJ1-1, the CDR3 gives the full variable domain: AAGVIQSPRHLIKEKRETATLKCYPIPRHDTVYWYQQGPGQDPQFLISFYEKMQSDKGSIPDRFSAQQFSDYHSELNMSSLELGDSALYFCASNQARVTEAFFGQGTRLTVV.

The chain recombines TRBV6-2 or TRBV6-3 with TRBJ1-1; 7 bases are shared with TRBD1. Germline loops: CDR1 MNHEY, CDR2 SVGEGT. The length of the CDR3 is 17 residues. V shed 0 bases and J 0 bases; nucleotides not matched to a gene: 7. The CDR3 DNA sequence: TGTGCCAGCAGTTACTCTCGACAGGGTCGGATGAACACTGAAGCTTTCTTT. This gives the protein CASSYSRQGRMNTEAFF.

The chain links TRBV7-6 to TRBJ2-5, with 10 positions matching TRBD1. The CDR3 loop spans 17 amino acids. Trimming cost V 5 bases and J 2 bases; bases outside gene matches: 11. Germline lookup yields CDR1 SGHVS and CDR2 FNYEAQ. DNA of the CDR3: TGTGCCAGCAGCCCAGGGACAGGGGACAAAATACAAGAGACCCAGTACTTC. Amino acid sequence: CASSPGTGDKIQETQYF.

This rearrangement joins TRBV3-1 to TRBJ1-1, with 10 bases lining up with TRBD1. CDR3 length equals 17 residues. The germline V gene encodes CDR1 LGHDT and CDR2 YNNKEL (reference sequence). V lost 0 bases, J lost 6 bases, and 10 bases stayed unmatched. The CDR3 region is CASSQEGTGEKGAEAFF. The CDR3, as DNA: TGTGCCAGCAGCCAAGAGGGGACAGGGGAAAAAGGTGCTGAAGCTTTCTTT.